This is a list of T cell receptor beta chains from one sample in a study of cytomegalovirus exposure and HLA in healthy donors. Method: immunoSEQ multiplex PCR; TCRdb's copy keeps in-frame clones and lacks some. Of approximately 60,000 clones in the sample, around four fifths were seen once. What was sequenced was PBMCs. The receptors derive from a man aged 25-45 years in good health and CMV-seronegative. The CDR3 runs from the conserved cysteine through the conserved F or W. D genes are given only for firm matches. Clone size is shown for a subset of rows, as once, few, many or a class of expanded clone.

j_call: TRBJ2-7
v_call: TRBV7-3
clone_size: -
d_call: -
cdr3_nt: TGTGCCAGCAGGAGGACGGGGAACGAGCAGTACTTC
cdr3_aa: CASRRTGNEQYF

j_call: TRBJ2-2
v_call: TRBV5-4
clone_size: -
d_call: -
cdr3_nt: TGTGCCAGCAGCACTCTACCTAAACGGGACACCGGGGAGCTGTTTTTT
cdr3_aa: CASSTLPKRDTGELFF

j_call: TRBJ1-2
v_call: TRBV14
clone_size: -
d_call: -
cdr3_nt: TGTGCCAGCAGCCAGGGGGGAGTTACGATTGGCTACACCTTC
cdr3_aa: CASSQGGVTIGYTF

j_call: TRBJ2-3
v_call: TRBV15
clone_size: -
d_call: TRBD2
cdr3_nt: TGTGCCACCAGCAGAGCACTAGCGGAGACTACAGATACGCAGTATTTT
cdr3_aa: CATSRALAETTDTQYF

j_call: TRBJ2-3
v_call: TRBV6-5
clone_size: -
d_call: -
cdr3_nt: TGTGCCAGCAGTCGGGTGGAGTTCACAGATACGCAGTATTTT
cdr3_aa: CASSRVEFTDTQYF

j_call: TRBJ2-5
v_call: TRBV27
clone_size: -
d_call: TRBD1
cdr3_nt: TGTGCCAGCAGCCGCTGGACAGGGATGGGAGAGACCCAGTACTTC
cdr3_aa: CASSRWTGMGETQYF

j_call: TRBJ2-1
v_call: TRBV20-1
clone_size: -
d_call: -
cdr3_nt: TGCAGTGCCCCACTAGCCCGTGAGCAGTTCTTC
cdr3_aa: CSAPLAREQFF

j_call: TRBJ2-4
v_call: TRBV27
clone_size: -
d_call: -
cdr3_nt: TGTGCCAGCAGCCCGAGGGAAAAAAACATTCAGTACTTC
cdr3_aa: CASSPREKNIQYF

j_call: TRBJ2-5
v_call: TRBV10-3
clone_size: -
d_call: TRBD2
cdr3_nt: TGTGCCATCAGTGGGACTAGCGTCCAAGAGACCCAGTACTTC
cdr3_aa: CAISGTSVQETQYF

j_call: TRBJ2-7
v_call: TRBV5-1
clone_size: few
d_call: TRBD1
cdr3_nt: TGCGCCAGCAGCGCGCGGACAGGGGCCGTCGAGCAGTACTTC
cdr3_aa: CASSARTGAVEQYF

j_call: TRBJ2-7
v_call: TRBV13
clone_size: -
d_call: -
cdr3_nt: TGTGCCAGCAGCTCCCGCGGGCAGTACAACTCCTACGAGCAGTACTTC
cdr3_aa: CASSSRGQYNSYEQYF

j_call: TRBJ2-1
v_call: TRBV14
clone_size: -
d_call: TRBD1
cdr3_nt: TGTGCCAGCAGCCCCCGATATATTGACAGGGGGGATTACAATGAGCAGTTCTTC
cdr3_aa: CASSPRYIDRGDYNEQFF

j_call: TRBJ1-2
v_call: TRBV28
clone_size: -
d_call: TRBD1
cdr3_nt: TGTGCCATCCTTACGGGAGACAGGGGGCAAAGCTGGGACTATGGCTACACCTTC
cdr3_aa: CAILTGDRGQSWDYGYTF

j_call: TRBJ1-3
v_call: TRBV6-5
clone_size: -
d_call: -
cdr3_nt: TGTGCCAGCAGCCCCACAGGTCTCCCTGGAAACACCATATATTTT
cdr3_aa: CASSPTGLPGNTIYF

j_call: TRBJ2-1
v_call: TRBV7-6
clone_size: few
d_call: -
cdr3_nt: TGTGCCAGCAGCTTAGTAAAGACTCCATTGGCTGAGCAGTTCTTC
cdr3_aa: CASSLVKTPLAEQFF

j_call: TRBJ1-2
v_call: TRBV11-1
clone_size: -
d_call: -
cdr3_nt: TGTGCCAGCAGCATATCGCAGGGCATCCGATATGGCTACACCTTC
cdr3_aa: CASSISQGIRYGYTF

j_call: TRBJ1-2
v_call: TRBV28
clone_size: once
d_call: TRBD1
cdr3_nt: TGTGCCAGCAGCCCGCCGGGACAGGGGGTGCTTGAGGATGGCTACACCTTC
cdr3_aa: CASSPPGQGVLEDGYTF

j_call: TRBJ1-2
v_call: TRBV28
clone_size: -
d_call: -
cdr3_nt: TGTGCCAGCAGCTTCCTCCTGGATCGAAGACTTAACTATGGCTACACCTTC
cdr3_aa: CASSFLLDRRLNYGYTF

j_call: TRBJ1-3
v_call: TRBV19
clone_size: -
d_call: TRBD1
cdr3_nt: TGTGCCAGTAGGACAACTGGGACAGGGAGTGGAAACACCATATATTTT
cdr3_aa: CASRTTGTGSGNTIYF

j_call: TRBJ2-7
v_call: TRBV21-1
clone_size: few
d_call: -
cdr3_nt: TGTGCCAGCGGAGGGACAGAACGTTTCTCGGATTACGAGCAGTACTTC
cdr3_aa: CASGGTERFSDYEQYF

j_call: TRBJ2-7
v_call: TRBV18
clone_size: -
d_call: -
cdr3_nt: TGTGCCAGCTCAGACTCCACCGGGACTTCTAGCTCCTACGAGCAGTACTTC
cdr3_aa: CASSDSTGTSSSYEQYF

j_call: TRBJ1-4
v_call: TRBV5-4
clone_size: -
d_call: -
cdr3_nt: TGTGCCAGCAGCCTACAGGGAGAGGAAAAACTGTTTTTT
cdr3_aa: CASSLQGEEKLFF

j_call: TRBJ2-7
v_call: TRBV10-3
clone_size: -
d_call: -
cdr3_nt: TGTGCCATCAGTGGGTCGACACAGGGCCACGAGCAGTACTTC
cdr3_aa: CAISGSTQGHEQYF

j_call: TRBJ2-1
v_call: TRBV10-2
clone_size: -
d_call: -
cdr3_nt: TGCGCCAGCAACGAACTAGTCTTAGGGCACAATGAGCAGTTCTTC
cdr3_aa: CASNELVLGHNEQFF

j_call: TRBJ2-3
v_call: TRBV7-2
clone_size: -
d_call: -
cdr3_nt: TGTGCCAGCAGCTTCCGGGGTCTCACAGATACGCAGTATTTT
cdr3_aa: CASSFRGLTDTQYF

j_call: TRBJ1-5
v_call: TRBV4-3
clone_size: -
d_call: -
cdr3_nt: TGCGCCAGCAGCCCTACTCCGGGACTCAATAGCAATCAGCCCCAGCATTTT
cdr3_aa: CASSPTPGLNSNQPQHF

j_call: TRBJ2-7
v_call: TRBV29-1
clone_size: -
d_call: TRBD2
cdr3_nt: TGCAGCGTTGGACTAGCGGGAGCCGGAACCTACGAGCAGTACTTC
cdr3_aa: CSVGLAGAGTYEQYF

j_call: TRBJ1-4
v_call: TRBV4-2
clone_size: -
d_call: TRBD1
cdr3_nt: TGTGCCAGCAGCCATCTTAGGGGGCGCGGGGAAAAACTGTTTTTT
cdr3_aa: CASSHLRGRGEKLFF

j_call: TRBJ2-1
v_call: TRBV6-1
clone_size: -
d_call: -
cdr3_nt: TGTGCCAGCAGTCCGGACGGGAGCTCCTACAATGAGCAGTTCTTC
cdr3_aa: CASSPDGSSYNEQFF

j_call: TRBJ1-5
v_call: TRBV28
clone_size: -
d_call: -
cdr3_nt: TGTGCCAGCAATCCAGGGCCTTTGCGCAATCAGCCCCAGCATTTT
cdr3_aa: CASNPGPLRNQPQHF

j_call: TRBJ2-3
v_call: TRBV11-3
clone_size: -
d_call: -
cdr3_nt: TGTGCCAGCAGCGTTAGCGGTTGGGGTCCGACAGATACGCAGTATTTT
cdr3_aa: CASSVSGWGPTDTQYF

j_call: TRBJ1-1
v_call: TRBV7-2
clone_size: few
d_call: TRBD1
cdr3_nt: TGTGCCAGCAGCTTAGCGAACAGGGGGCAAACTGAAGCTTTCTTT
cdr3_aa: CASSLANRGQTEAFF

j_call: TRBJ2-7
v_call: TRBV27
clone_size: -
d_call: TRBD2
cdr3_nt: TGTGCCAGCAGTTTTAAAGGACTAGCGGGAGGGAGCCAGTTCTACGAGCAGTACTTC
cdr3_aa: CASSFKGLAGGSQFYEQYF

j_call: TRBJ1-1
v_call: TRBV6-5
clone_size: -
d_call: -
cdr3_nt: TGTGCCAGCAGTTACGGAAACCGGGCTCGGGGTGAAGCTTTCTTT
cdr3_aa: CASSYGNRARGEAFF

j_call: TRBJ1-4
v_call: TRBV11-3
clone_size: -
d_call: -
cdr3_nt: TGTGCCAGCAGCTTCCAGGGCGGCGAAAAACTGTTTTTT
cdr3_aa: CASSFQGGEKLFF

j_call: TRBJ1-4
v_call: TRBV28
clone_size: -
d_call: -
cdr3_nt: TGTGCCACTGCGGGTTCAACTAATGAAAAACTGTTTTTT
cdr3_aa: CATAGSTNEKLFF

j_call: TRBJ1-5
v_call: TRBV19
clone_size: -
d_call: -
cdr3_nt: TGTGCCAGTACCGTCTCACAGGGATATAGCAATCAGCCCCAGCATTTT
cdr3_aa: CASTVSQGYSNQPQHF

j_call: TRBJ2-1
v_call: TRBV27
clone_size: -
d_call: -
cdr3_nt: TGTGCCAGCAGTTCCTCTGGGGGCGGCTACAATGAGCAGTTCTTC
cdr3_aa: CASSSSGGGYNEQFF

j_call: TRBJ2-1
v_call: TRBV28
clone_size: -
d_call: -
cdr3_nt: TGTGCCAGCAGTTTCGATACGGCAGGGCACTCCTACAATGAGCAGTTCTTC
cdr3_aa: CASSFDTAGHSYNEQFF

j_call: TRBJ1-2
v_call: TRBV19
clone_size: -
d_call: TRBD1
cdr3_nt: TGTGCCAGTAGTATGAGACCCGGGACAGGGGATGGCTACACCTTC
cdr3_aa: CASSMRPGTGDGYTF

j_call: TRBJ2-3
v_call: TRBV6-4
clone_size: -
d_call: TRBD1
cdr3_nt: TGTGCCAGCAGCCCGACTCCCGGGACAGGGACCACAGATACGCAGTATTTT
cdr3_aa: CASSPTPGTGTTDTQYF

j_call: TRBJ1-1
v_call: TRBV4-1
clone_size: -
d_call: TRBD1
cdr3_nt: TGCGCCAGCAGCCAATTTGGGAGGGGACAGGGAGGGACTGAAGCTTTCTTT
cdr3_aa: CASSQFGRGQGGTEAFF

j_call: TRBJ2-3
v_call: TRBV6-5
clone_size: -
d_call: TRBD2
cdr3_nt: TGTGCCAGCAGGGCGAGCGGGGGCCCCTTAGATACGCAGTATTTT
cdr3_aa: CASRASGGPLDTQYF

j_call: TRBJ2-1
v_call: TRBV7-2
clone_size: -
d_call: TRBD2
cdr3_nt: TGTGCCAGCAGGGGGCTAGCGGGACCCCGACCGACGCAGTTCTTC
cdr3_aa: CASRGLAGPRPTQFF